The source of this TCR beta chain is a study of early T cells in non-severe SARS-CoV-2 infection. Across the whole study: It was bulk RNA from unsorted whole blood that was sequenced, and the chains were unpaired.

At least ten counts were recorded for this clonotype. V was cut by 0 bases and J by 10 bases, with 12 bases left in between. Germline V gene sequence: CDR1 LGHNA, CDR2 YNFKEQ. The CDR3 sequence is 14 residues long. Researchers attached unique molecular identifiers to individual cDNA molecules. A single record per CDR3 protein comes from TCRdb applying MiXCR to the 5' RACE reads. The profile shows 37,000 or so distinct CDR3 sequences, over 4.5% of them singletons. The chain joins TRBV4-2 to TRBJ1-4; D unresolved. The sequencing sample was made of whole blood. This receptor was identified in an adult who was a healthcare worker with PCR-confirmed SARS-CoV-2 infection or an uninfected control (not recorded which). The chain's CDR3 is CASSQDRIGRKLFF. Written as DNA, the CDR3 is TGTGCCAGCAGCCAAGACCGGATCGGGAGAAAACTGTTTTTT.